The 29 T cell receptor beta chains listed next were all sequenced from one sample in a study of cytomegalovirus exposure and HLA in healthy donors. Primers for the PCR totalled 60 Vbeta and 13 Jbeta. Assay used: immunoSEQ multiplex PCR; TCRdb lists only in-frame clones, some missing. The sample lists fewer than 150,000 clones; around 82% were seen once. The sample comprised PBMCs. These TCRs come from a woman aged 25 to 39 in good health and CMV-seropositive.

The chain combines TRBV6-1 with TRBJ2-5; 14 nucleotides align to TRBD2. V shed 4 bases, J shed 1 base, and the junction held 5 bases outside the gene matches. Germline CDR1 and CDR2: MNHNS and SASEGT. The CDR3 totals 17 residues. The CDR3 reads CASSGGLAGGLQETQYF. CDR3 sequence (DNA): TGTGCCAGCAGTGGAGGACTAGCGGGGGGCCTCCAAGAGACCCAGTACTTC.

The chain combines TRBV11-3 with TRBJ1-1, with D possibly matching TRBD1 (6 bases). This CDR3 is built from 13 residues. The germline V gene has CDR1 SGHNT and CDR2 YENEEA. Trimming removed 5 bases from V and 9 bases from J, with 16 bases in between. For the CDR3, the DNA is TGTGCCAGCAGCCTCGACAGGTCGTTTAAAGCTTTCTTT. This sequence encodes CASSLDRSFKAFF. The full variable domain, rest sourced from reference TRBV11-3 and TRBJ1-1, is EAGVVQSPRYKIIEKKQPVAFWCNPISGHNTLYWYLQNLGQGPELLIRYENEEAVDDSQLPKDRFSAERLKGVDSTLKIQPAELGDSAVYLCASSLDRSFKAFFGQGTRLTVV.

This CDR3 is CSVVWQLDGISSYEQYF. CDR3 nucleotides: TGCAGCGTTGTTTGGCAGCTGGACGGGATTAGCTCCTACGAGCAGTACTTC. This chain connects TRBV29-1 to TRBJ2-5, with D perhaps TRBD2 (5 bases). The J call is in doubt because the DNA end fits TRBJ2-7 better. Per the germline V gene, CDR1 is SQVTM and CDR2 is ANQGSEA. This CDR3 has 17 amino acids.

This clone was detected a few times. The chain couples TRBV14 to TRBJ2-7, with D maybe TRBD1 (6 bases). The CDR3 runs 14 residues. Trimming stripped 5 bases from V and 6 bases from J, with 17 bases between. In germline, CDR1 is SGHDN, CDR2 FVKESK. This chain's CDR3 is CASSVQGDWGEQYF. CDR3 DNA sequence: TGTGCCAGCAGCGTACAGGGAGATTGGGGCGAGCAGTACTTC.

In regard to this clone: This sample includes further DNA sequences coding for the same CDR3. V usage is TRBV5-1 and J usage is TRBJ1-3; TRBD1 matches at 7 bases. J gave up 4 bases and V 1 base, and 2 bases lay outside the gene matches. CDR3 length: 14 residues. In germline, CDR1 is SGHRS, CDR2 YFSETQ. For the CDR3, the DNA is TGCGCCAGCAGCTTGACAGGGGAGGGAAACACCATATATTTT. The encoded protein is CASSLTGEGNTIYF.

The sample holds one count of this clone. The rearrangement links TRBV11-2 to TRBJ2-7; 13 bases map to TRBD2. The CDR3 consists of 19 residues. J gave up 0 bases and V 1 base, and 9 bases lay outside the gene matches. The V gene's germline CDR1 is SGHAT and CDR2 FQNNGV. The CDR3 DNA sequence: TGTGCCAGCAGCTTAGGGACCTGGGGACTAGCGGGAAACTCCTACGAGCAGTACTTC. Encoded protein: CASSLGTWGLAGNSYEQYF.

The V gene is TRBV9, the J gene TRBJ1-1, with 12 bases identical to TRBD1. The CDR3 totals 18 residues. The V gene end was trimmed by 4 bases and the J gene end by 0 bases; junction bases not matched to a gene: 10. Germline CDR1 SGDLS, CDR2 YYNGEE. The CDR3 spells CASSTPGTGGQLNTEAFF. In nucleotides, the CDR3 is TGTGCCAGCAGCACCCCCGGGACAGGGGGCCAATTGAACACTGAAGCTTTCTTT.

The V gene is TRBV2, the J gene TRBJ1-5; perhaps TRBD1 as D (6 bases). The CDR3 runs to 13 residues. Trimming pared 3 bases from V and 4 bases from J, leaving 7 bases between. Germline V gene data show CDR1 as SNHLY and CDR2 as FYNNEI. This CDR3 reads CASSDRGNQPQHF. DNA of the CDR3: TGTGCCAGCAGTGACAGGGGAAATCAGCCCCAGCATTTT.

This chain links TRBV14 with TRBJ1-1; maybe TRBD1 (5 bases). The CDR3 totals 14 residues. V was clipped by 0 bases and J by 4 bases, with 9 bases between them. The germline CDR1 and CDR2 sequences are SGHDN and FVKESK. CDR3 DNA sequence: TGTGCCAGCAGCCAAGATCCGGGGGGCACTGAAGCTTTCTTT. It translates to CASSQDPGGTEAFF.

J is TRBJ2-6 and V is TRBV4-1; TRBD2 matches at 8 bases. Germline assignment: CDR1 MGHRA and CDR2 YSYEKL. V lost 4 bases, J lost 0 bases, and 14 bases stayed unmatched. The CDR3 runs 20 residues. CDR3 in DNA: TGCGCCAGCAGCCGCTCCGGCGGGGGGACGGGACCCTCTGGGGCCAACGTCCTGACTTTC. It translates to CASSRSGGGTGPSGANVLTF.

This clone has only a few counts. The chain carries TRBV19 and TRBJ1-1, with no clear D. Trimming left V 5 bases short and J 4 bases short, with 11 bases between. This CDR3 is built from 13 residues. The germline CDR1 and CDR2 sequences are LNHDA and SQIVND (reference sequence). The CDR3, as DNA: TGTGCCAGTAGTCCCGAGTATCGCACTGAAGCTTTCTTT. Its translation: CASSPEYRTEAFF.

In this sample, this clone turned up once. The chain employs TRBV4-1 and TRBJ2-7; 12 bases map to TRBD2. This CDR3 is built from 18 residues. CDR1 is MGHRA, CDR2 YSYEKL, per germline. Trimming at V came to 0 bases and at J to 4 bases, leaving 10 bases not matched to a gene. CDR3 loop: CASSQDITLAGGMYEQYF. CDR3 sequence (DNA): TGCGCCAGCAGCCAAGACATTACACTAGCGGGGGGAATGTACGAGCAGTACTTC.

The CDR3 sequence is CASSLKPANTEAFF. The CDR3, as DNA: TGTGCCAGCAGTTTAAAGCCCGCCAACACTGAAGCTTTCTTT. The chain employs TRBV27 and TRBJ1-1; unclear D gene. Germline V gives CDR1 MNHEY, CDR2 SMNVEV (reference sequence). V lost 2 bases to trimming and J lost 2 bases, with 9 bases between them. This CDR3 contains 14 residues.

This clone was seen a single time. V and J are TRBV10-3 and TRBJ2-6; the D gene is possibly TRBD1 (6 bases). CDR1 is ENHRY, CDR2 SYGVKD, per germline. The V end was cut by 5 bases, the J end by 0 bases, with 17 bases between. The CDR3 sequence is 18 residues long. CDR3 amino acids: CAISSTPGHSSGANVLTF. DNA of the CDR3: TGTGCCATCAGTTCTACACCGGGACATAGCTCTGGGGCCAACGTCCTGACTTTC.

The rearrangement joins TRBV28 to TRBJ1-1; D unresolved. V dropped 2 bases and J dropped 0 bases, with 13 bases sitting between them. Germline CDR1 reads MDHEN; CDR2 reads SYDVKM. The CDR3 totals 16 residues. CDR3 loop: CASSLLYLRMNTEAFF. CDR3 sequence (DNA): TGTGCCAGCAGTTTACTGTATCTGAGGATGAACACTGAAGCTTTCTTT.

The J gene is TRBJ2-7, the V gene TRBV2; no definite D call. The CDR3 totals 12 residues. V was pared by 2 bases and J by 2 bases, with 4 bases between. Per germline, CDR1 SNHLY and CDR2 FYNNEI. This CDR3 reads CASSERAYEQYF. CDR3 coding DNA: TGTGCCAGCAGTGAACGGGCCTACGAGCAGTACTTC.

The genes are TRBV19 and TRBJ2-1; 8 nucleotides agree with TRBD2. This CDR3 is built from 14 residues. The V gene's germline CDR1 is LNHDA and CDR2 SQIVND (reference sequence). V trimming: 6 bases; J trimming: 1 base; junction bases outside the gene matches: 2. The chain's CDR3 is CASSLAGSYNEQFF. In DNA, the CDR3 is TGTGCCAGTAGCTTAGCGGGGTCCTACAATGAGCAGTTCTTC. Full variable domain (remainder filled in from reference TRBV19 and TRBJ2-1): DGGITQSPKYLFRKEGQNVTLSCEQNLNHDAMYWYRQDPGQGLRLIYYSQIVNDFQKGDIAEGYSVSREKKESFPLTVTSAQKNPTAFYLCASSLAGSYNEQFFGPGTRLTVL.

The chain uses TRBV7-2 and TRBJ2-2; 10 bases are shared with TRBD1. The CDR3 extends over 14 amino acids. Looked up from germline, CDR1 is SGHTA and CDR2 is FQGNSA. The junction had 6 bases not matched to a gene; V was cut back by 5 bases and J by 9 bases. CDR3 sequence reads: CASSPRQGARELFF. The CDR3 region has the DNA TGTGCCAGCAGCCCACGACAGGGGGCGAGGGAGCTGTTTTTT.

Concerning this clone: An end of the junction does not agree with germline; a read error may underlie this. In DNA, the CDR3 is TGTGCCAGCAGTGAAGGGGCTATGGCCTTC. This encodes CASSEGAMAF. The V gene is TRBV6-5, the J gene TRBJ1-2; tentatively, D is TRBD1 (5 bases). The CDR3 loop spans 10 amino acids. Germline loops: CDR1 MNHEY, CDR2 SVGAGI.

The chain couples TRBV25-1 to TRBJ2-5; the D gene is possibly TRBD1 (6 bases). This CDR3 comprises 15 residues. CDR1 and CDR2 (germline): MGHDK, SYGVNS. The V gene lost 4 bases and the J gene lost 6 bases, with 18 bases spanning the gap. The CDR3 sequence: CASSGPRFRGQTQYF. CDR3 DNA sequence: TGTGCCAGCAGTGGGCCCCGATTCAGGGGCCAGACCCAGTACTTC.

This clone was observed once. The chain couples TRBV7-9 to TRBJ1-2, with TRBD1 as a possible D gene (5 bases). V lost 1 base and J 3 bases, leaving 18 bases between the germline ends. Germline V gene lookup returns CDR1 SEHNR and CDR2 FQNEAQ (reference sequence). This CDR3 contains 17 residues. CDR3 DNA: TGTGCCAGCAGCTTAGAACAGGTTGGAGCTTTTTACTATGGCTACACCTTC. Translation gives CASSLEQVGAFYYGYTF.

The chain couples TRBV28 to TRBJ1-1; 7 nucleotides match TRBD1. After removal of 5 bases from V and 11 bases from J, the junction contained 5 bases not matched to a gene. Germline assignment: CDR1 MDHEN and CDR2 SYDVKM. This CDR3 contains 11 residues. The CDR3 coding sequence is TGTGCCAGCAGTGGGACAGAGAGGGCTTTCTTT. Encoded protein: CASSGTERAFF.

The chain uses TRBV27 and TRBJ1-2; possibly TRBD1 for D (5 bases). There are 16 residues in the CDR3. V lost 3 bases to trimming and J lost 4 bases, with 18 bases between them. Germline V gene sequence: CDR1 MNHEY, CDR2 SMNVEV (reference sequence). CDR3 DNA sequence: TGTGCCAGCAGTTTTTCCCTGGGGCAGCTCTCCTATGGCTACACCTTC. Translating gives CASSFSLGQLSYGYTF.

The CDR3 spells CASSRDRGTHEQYF. The CDR3 DNA reads TGTGCCAGCTCACGGGACAGGGGCACGCACGAGCAGTACTTC. The J gene is TRBJ2-7, the V gene TRBV18; 10 nucleotides align to TRBD1. Germline lookup yields CDR1 KGHSH and CDR2 LQKENI. The CDR3 has 14 residues. Trimming at V came to 4 bases and at J to 5 bases, leaving 5 bases not matched to a gene.

The chain couples TRBV15 to TRBJ2-7; 7 bases match TRBD2. Germline CDR1 reads LNHNV; CDR2 reads YYDKDF (reference sequence). The CDR3 is 13 residues long. V lost 5 bases and J lost 7; bases outside the gene matches: 8. The DNA of the CDR3 is TGTGCCACCAGCGGGGGGGGTTTTCCGGAGCAGTACTTC. It specifies CATSGGGFPEQYF. The whole variable domain, filled in from reference TRBV15 and TRBJ2-7, reads DAMVIQNPRYQVTQFGKPVTLSCSQTLNHNVMYWYQQKSSQAPKLLFHYYDKDFNNEADTPDNFQSRRPNTSFCFLDIRSPGLGDTAMYLCATSGGGFPEQYFGPGTRLTVT.

The V and J genes are TRBV29-1 and TRBJ2-5; possible D gene TRBD2, 6 bases. From germline, CDR1 is SQVTM and CDR2 ANQGSEA. Trimming took 3 bases from V and 9 from J, leaving 20 bases between them. The CDR3 loop spans 14 amino acids. CDR3 DNA: TGCAGCGTTGAGCCGGAGGGCCTAAGGGAGGCCCAGTACTTC. It codes for CSVEPEGLREAQYF. Using reference TRBV29-1 and TRBJ2-5 for the parts outside the CDR3, the full variable domain is SAVISQKPSRDICQRGTSLTIQCQVDSQVTMMFWYRQQPGQSLTLIATANQGSEATYESGFVIDKFPISRPNLTFSTLTVSNMSPEDSSIYLCSVEPEGLREAQYFGPGTRLLVL.

This clone has just one count. This sequence joins TRBV5-4 and TRBJ1-5, with 7 bases aligning to TRBD1. Trimming at V came to 0 bases and at J to 2 bases, leaving 8 bases not matched to a gene. CDR3 length equals 17 residues. Germline V lookup: CDR1 SGHNT, CDR2 YYREEE (reference sequence). The CDR3 spells CASSLGGGGAGNQPQHF. Here the CDR3 DNA reads TGTGCCAGCAGCTTGGGAGGAGGGGGCGCCGGCAATCAGCCCCAGCATTTT.

The chain links TRBV2 to TRBJ2-3; 7 positions match TRBD1. The junction had 13 bases not matched to a gene; V was cut back by 11 bases and J by 2 bases. CDR1 and CDR2 from the germline V gene are SNHLY and FYNNEI. The CDR3 has 15 residues. CDR3 in amino acids: CASHRDSRLTDTQYF. The CDR3 nucleotides are TGTGCCTCACACCGGGACAGTCGACTCACAGATACGCAGTATTTT.

As regards this clone: One end of the junction is discordant with germline, which a read error may explain. The chain is built from TRBV5-6 and TRBJ1-3; D is possibly TRBD1 (6 bases). CDR1 is SGHDT, CDR2 YYEEEE, per germline. CDR3 length: 14 amino acids. The DNA of the CDR3 is TGTGCCAGCAGGCGGGGGGGCTCTGGAAACGCCATATATTTT. Encoded protein: CASRRGGSGNAIYF.